Below, 15 T cell receptor beta chains from the same sample are listed, as sequenced in a study of pediatric ulcerative colitis (dated by TCRdb to the late 2010s). During colonoscopy, one to two pinch biopsies were obtained from the rectum for research. Library preparation employed the immunoSEQ multiplex PCR assay. TCRdb mirrors the immuneACCESS table, restricted to in-frame sequences. Some clones are absent from its copies; in checked studies, under half trace to an unresolved V gene, and the reason for the others is unknown. The sample table records some 50,000 clones; more than 60% of these occur just once. The ten largest clonotypes hold over 3% of the sample. Sequencing was carried out using gut tissue. These receptors were collected from a girl aged 5-17 years with moderate ulcerative colitis.

This clone has only a few counts. The V and J genes are TRBV30 and TRBJ2-4, with 7 bases identical to TRBD2. Germline lookup yields CDR1 GTSNPN and CDR2 SVGIG (reference sequence). The CDR3 length is 15 residues. Trimming at V came to 0 bases and at J to 5 bases, leaving 7 bases not matched to a gene. CDR3 nucleotide sequence: TGTGCCTGGAGTGTACAGGCTAGCGGTCAAAACATTCAGTACTTC. Translation gives CAWSVQASGQNIQYF. The full variable domain, rest sourced from reference TRBV30 and TRBJ2-4, is SQTIHQWPATLVQPVGSPLSLECTVEGTSNPNLYWYRQAAGRGLQLLFYSVGIGQISSEVPQNLSASRPQDRQFILSSKKLLLSDSGFYLCAWSVQASGQNIQYFGAGTRLSVL.

V usage is TRBV6-1 and J usage is TRBJ2-7; D is unresolved. The CDR3 is made up of 13 amino acids. In germline, CDR1 is MNHNS, CDR2 SASEGT. Trimming removed 6 bases from V and 0 bases from J, with 9 bases in between. CDR3 region: CASREPSSYEQYF. CDR3 in DNA: TGTGCCAGCAGAGAACCAAGCTCCTACGAGCAGTACTTC.

This clone was found a few times. The CDR3 nucleotides are TGTGCCAGCACCACCGGGACAGGGTACGAGCAGTACTTC. It yields the protein CASTTGTGYEQYF. The V call is TRBV27, the J call TRBJ2-7, with 9 bases matching TRBD1. V gave up 7 bases and J gave up 4 bases; unmatched junction bases: 5. Germline loops: CDR1 MNHEY, CDR2 SMNVEV (reference sequence). CDR3 length equals 13 residues.

CDR3 sequence reads: CASSLPGQYYGYTF. In DNA form, the CDR3 reads TGTGCCAGCAGTTTACCGGGACAGTACTATGGCTACACCTTC. The chain has TRBV5-6 and TRBJ1-2; TRBD1 matches at 7 bases. The CDR3 extends over 14 amino acids. Trimming removed 5 bases from V and 3 bases from J; junction bases left unmatched: 7. Germline-derived CDR1 and CDR2 are SGHDT and YYEEEE.

This clone came up a few times. This chain connects TRBV7-9 to TRBJ1-1; D remains unclear. The CDR3 contains 13 residues. Germline CDR1 SEHNR, CDR2 FQNEAQ (reference sequence). The V end lost 5 bases, the J end lost 7 bases, and 14 bases lay between the germline ends. CDR3 protein: CASSTAAGFEAFF. In DNA, the CDR3 is TGTGCCAGCAGCACAGCAGCGGGGTTTGAAGCTTTCTTT.

The chain employs TRBV5-1 and TRBJ2-7, with D tentatively TRBD1 (6 bases). The CDR3 sequence is 18 residues long. Per germline, CDR1 SGHRS and CDR2 YFSETQ. Between the trimmed V and J ends, which lost 4 bases and 3 bases, there was a span of 26 bases. The CDR3 sequence: CASSPYTPGQSINYEQYF. CDR3 nucleotide sequence: TGCGCCAGCAGCCCTTATACCCCCGGACAGTCTATTAACTACGAGCAGTACTTC.

The chain uses TRBV28 and TRBJ1-1; D remains ambiguous. V was shortened by 6 bases and J by 4 bases, with 15 bases between the two germline ends. Germline CDR1 is MDHEN and CDR2 is SYDVKM. The CDR3 has 14 residues. In nucleotides, the CDR3 is TGTGCCAGCAGCTCGCCCCGCGGTACCACTGAAGCTTTCTTT. It encodes CASSSPRGTTEAFF. The full variable domain, its missing parts supplied by reference TRBV28 and TRBJ1-1, is DVKVTQSSRYLVKRTGEKVFLECVQDMDHENMFWYRQDPGLGLRLIYFSYDVKMKEKGDIPEGYSVSREKKERFSLILESASTNQTSMYLCASSSPRGTTEAFFGQGTRLTVV.

This clone qualifies as medium-sized. The chain recombines TRBV20-1 with TRBJ1-1, with D uncertain. CDR3 length: 11 amino acids. Trimming took off 3 bases at V and 1 base at J, with 3 bases between the two ends. Germline V CDR1 and CDR2: DFQATT, SNEGSKA (reference sequence). The CDR3 spells CSARRNTEAFF. CDR3 nucleotide sequence: TGCAGTGCTAGGAGGAACACTGAAGCTTTCTTT.

The V call is TRBV15, the J call TRBJ2-1; 11 bases align to TRBD2. Germline CDR1 and CDR2: LNHNV and YYDKDF (reference sequence). This CDR3 comprises 18 residues. Trimming took 5 bases from V and 3 from J; bases not matched to a gene: 12. CDR3 coding DNA: TGTGCCACCAGCGCGGGGCTAGCGGGAGGCGGGTTCTACAATGAGCAGTTCTTC. Encoded protein: CATSAGLAGGGFYNEQFF.

The CDR3 nucleotides read TGTGCCAGCAGTTCTGTGGGGGGCAGGGAGGAAGACACCTTC. Amino acids: CASSSVGGREEDTF. V is TRBV28 and J is TRBJ1-2, with D perhaps matching TRBD1 (6 bases). This CDR3 comprises 14 residues. Germline V gene sequence: CDR1 MDHEN, CDR2 SYDVKM. Trimming shortened V by 4 bases and J by 12 bases, and 21 bases separated the two germline ends.

This CDR3 reads CASRGGLDEQYF. The CDR3 nucleotides are TGTGCCAGCAGGGGGGGCCTGGACGAGCAGTACTTC. V and J are TRBV28 and TRBJ2-7; D is tentatively TRBD1 or TRBD2 (6 bases each). The CDR3 has 12 residues. V was pared by 6 bases and J by 5 bases, with 11 bases between. CDR1 is MDHEN and CDR2 is SYDVKM in the germline V gene.

The J gene is TRBJ1-1, the V gene TRBV18, with 8 bases lining up with TRBD1. The germline V gene has CDR1 KGHSH and CDR2 LQKENI. The V segment lost 3 bases and the J segment 1 base; nucleotides outside the gene matches: 7. The CDR3 consists of 16 residues. CDR3 region: CASSPGWDRSNTEAFF. The CDR3 bases are TGTGCCAGCTCACCGGGTTGGGACAGGTCGAACACTGAAGCTTTCTTT.

This clone has just a few counts. The gene calls are TRBV5-1 and TRBJ1-4; weak D call: TRBD1 (5 bases). Per the germline V gene, CDR1 is SGHRS and CDR2 is YFSETQ. The CDR3 runs to 16 residues. Trimming took off 0 bases at V and 5 bases at J, with 14 bases between the two ends. In DNA, the CDR3 is TGCGCCAGCAGCTTGGGCGTGCAGGGTGGAAATGAAAAACTGTTTTTT. This gives the protein CASSLGVQGGNEKLFF.

The V and J genes are TRBV7-9 and TRBJ2-1; TRBD1 is a possible D gene (6 bases). CDR1 and CDR2 (germline): SEHNR, FQNEAQ (reference sequence). This CDR3 has 13 amino acids. V dropped 5 bases and J dropped 8 bases, with 13 bases sitting between them. This chain's CDR3 is CASSVTGNHEQFF. The CDR3 nucleotides read TGTGCCAGCAGCGTAACAGGGAACCATGAGCAGTTCTTC.

V is TRBV6-5 and J is TRBJ2-1, with D possibly called TRBD1 or TRBD2 (5 bases each). Germline V CDR1 and CDR2: MNHEY, SVGAGI. The CDR3 is 14 residues long. V shed 5 bases and J shed 8 bases, with 16 bases lying between them. CDR3 sequence (DNA): TGTGCCAGCAGTCCCGGGACCAACTTCGATGAGCAGTTCTTC. Translated, it gives CASSPGTNFDEQFF.